The 7 T cell receptor beta chains in this list originate from one sample, sequenced in a study of T cell responses to AZD1222 COVID-19 vaccine. Clones were sequenced by immunoSEQ multiplex PCR, and TCRdb holds only the in-frame ones, with some missing. There are about 130,000 clones in the sample; around 90% occur only once, and about 19% lies in the top ten. The sample in question was peripheral blood, obtained on day 0 of MenACWY control vaccination. These receptor sequences come from an adult in good health.

The chain is built from TRBV6-6 and TRBJ2-5, with a possible D match to TRBD2 (6 bases). The CDR3 sequence is 16 residues long. Trimming removed 2 bases from V and 0 bases from J, with 13 bases in between. CDR1 is MNHNY and CDR2 is SVGAGI in the germline V gene (reference sequence). This chain's CDR3 is CASSYPSRDYQETQYF. The CDR3 DNA sequence: TGTGCCAGCAGTTACCCATCCCGGGACTACCAAGAGACCCAGTACTTC.

The chain's CDR3 is CASSLRAGYTDTQYF. Written as DNA, the CDR3 is TGTGCCAGCAGCTTACGAGCCGGCTACACAGATACGCAGTATTTT. This chain joins TRBV7-2 and TRBJ2-3; unclear D gene. The CDR3 runs to 15 residues. Germline CDR1 reads SGHTA; CDR2 reads FQGNSA. The germline V and J ends were trimmed by 2 bases and 2 bases, with 11 bases remaining between them.

The gene calls are TRBV6-5 and TRBJ2-2, with D perhaps matching TRBD1 or TRBD2 (6 bases each). V shed 7 bases and J shed 7 bases, with 16 bases lying between them. There are 14 residues in the CDR3. CDR1 is MNHEY, CDR2 SVGAGI, per germline. The CDR3 DNA reads TGTGCCAGCATCAAAGGGGGGCTTGGCGGGGAGCTGTTTTTT. Translating it yields CASIKGGLGGELFF.

V is TRBV5-1 and J is TRBJ1-1; unclear D gene. Germline V gene data show CDR1 as SGHRS and CDR2 as YFSETQ. Trimming left V 1 base short and J 3 bases short, with 7 bases between. This CDR3 has 13 residues. Here the CDR3 DNA reads TGCGCCAGCAGCTTGATAGGATACACTGAAGCTTTCTTT. Translated: CASSLIGYTEAFF.

The chain employs TRBV5-4 and TRBJ1-2, with D perhaps matching TRBD1 (6 bases). Germline V gives CDR1 SGHNT, CDR2 YYREEE (reference sequence). The ends were cut back, 2 bases at V and 3 bases at J, with 14 bases in the middle. The CDR3 contains 15 residues. This chain's CDR3 is CASSLPGGADYGYTF. CDR3 in DNA: TGTGCCAGCAGCTTACCTGGGGGCGCGGACTATGGCTACACCTTC.

This clone was detected once. The CDR3 loop reads CASSLMAGADSPLHF. CDR3 sequence (DNA): TGCGCCAGCAGCTTGATGGCGGGGGCAGATTCACCCCTCCACTTT. The chain recombines TRBV5-1 with TRBJ1-6; D possibly corresponds to TRBD1 (6 bases). The CDR3 extends over 15 amino acids. CDR1 and CDR2 (germline): SGHRS, YFSETQ. With 1 base removed from V and 8 bases from J, the gap between germline ends came to 13 bases.

This chain connects TRBV5-3 to TRBJ2-2; 8 nucleotides align to TRBD1. TRBV5-3 is flagged as an ORF with uncertain function. This CDR3 is 17 amino acids long. The ends lost 4 bases at V and 0 bases at J; junction bases unmatched: 8. CDR3 protein: CARSVGTGLSNTGELFF. The CDR3 bases are TGTGCCAGAAGCGTTGGGACAGGCCTTTCGAACACCGGGGAGCTGTTTTTT.